This TCR delta chain stems from a study of Vδ1+ human thymocytes. Germline V gives CDR1 TSWWSYY, CDR2 QGS. This CDR3 has 15 amino acids. V lost 0 bases and J 0 bases, leaving 8 bases between the germline ends. Whole-study results and caveats: Thymic TRG and TRD repertoires appeared highly polyclonal, with Gaussian CDR3 length distributions. Unlike peripheral blood Vdelta1+ controls, thymic delta-chain sequences included about 20% Vdelta2 and few Vdelta3.

RNA was extracted from the cells and then reverse transcribed. CDR3 amplicons came from multiplex PCR with pooled V-gene forward and constant-region reverse primers. TCRdb called clones anew from the multiplex PCR reads with CATT. The table has some 73,000 delta-chain clones, about 30% seen once. This clone showed up just a few times. What it binds is unknown. J is TRDJ1 and V is TRDV1; the D is unclear. Input material: Vdelta1+ gamma-delta thymocytes from the thymus. The subset: FACS-sorted CD3+ TCRalphabeta- TCRVdelta1+ TCRVdelta2- thymocytes. The TCR sequence derives from a boy under three years old who had congenital heart surgery. The CDR3: CALGELAVYTDKLIF. The CDR3 DNA is TGTGCTCTTGGGGAACTAGCGGTGTACACCGATAAACTCATCTTT.